This T cell receptor (beta chain) was captured in a study of shared clonotypes between healthy human individuals. The protocol was immunoSEQ multiplex PCR, while the TCRdb copy is restricted to in-frame clones and leaves out a portion. This table holds 1.6 million or so clones, 98% to 99% found once. Regarding the study as a whole: Despite large depth, rarefaction showed incomplete sorted-subset sequencing.

As concerns this clone: The antigen remains unidentified.

The donors, healthy adults who were HIV-negative, had experienced no recent acute infections or vaccinations. Trimming stripped 0 bases from V and 0 bases from J, with 9 bases between. The CDR3 has 15 amino acids. Germline CDR1 and CDR2: MNHEY and SVGAGI. This rearrangement joins TRBV6-5 to TRBJ2-7; no clear D gene. Sequences were obtained from naive CD4+ T cells sorted from blood. Subset described: CD45RA+ positively selected. The origin of this receptor is a man aged 25-45 years in good health. The CDR3 bases are TGTGCCAGCAGTTACTCTCCGACTTTCTCCTACGAGCAGTACTTC. It encodes CASSYSPTFSYEQYF.